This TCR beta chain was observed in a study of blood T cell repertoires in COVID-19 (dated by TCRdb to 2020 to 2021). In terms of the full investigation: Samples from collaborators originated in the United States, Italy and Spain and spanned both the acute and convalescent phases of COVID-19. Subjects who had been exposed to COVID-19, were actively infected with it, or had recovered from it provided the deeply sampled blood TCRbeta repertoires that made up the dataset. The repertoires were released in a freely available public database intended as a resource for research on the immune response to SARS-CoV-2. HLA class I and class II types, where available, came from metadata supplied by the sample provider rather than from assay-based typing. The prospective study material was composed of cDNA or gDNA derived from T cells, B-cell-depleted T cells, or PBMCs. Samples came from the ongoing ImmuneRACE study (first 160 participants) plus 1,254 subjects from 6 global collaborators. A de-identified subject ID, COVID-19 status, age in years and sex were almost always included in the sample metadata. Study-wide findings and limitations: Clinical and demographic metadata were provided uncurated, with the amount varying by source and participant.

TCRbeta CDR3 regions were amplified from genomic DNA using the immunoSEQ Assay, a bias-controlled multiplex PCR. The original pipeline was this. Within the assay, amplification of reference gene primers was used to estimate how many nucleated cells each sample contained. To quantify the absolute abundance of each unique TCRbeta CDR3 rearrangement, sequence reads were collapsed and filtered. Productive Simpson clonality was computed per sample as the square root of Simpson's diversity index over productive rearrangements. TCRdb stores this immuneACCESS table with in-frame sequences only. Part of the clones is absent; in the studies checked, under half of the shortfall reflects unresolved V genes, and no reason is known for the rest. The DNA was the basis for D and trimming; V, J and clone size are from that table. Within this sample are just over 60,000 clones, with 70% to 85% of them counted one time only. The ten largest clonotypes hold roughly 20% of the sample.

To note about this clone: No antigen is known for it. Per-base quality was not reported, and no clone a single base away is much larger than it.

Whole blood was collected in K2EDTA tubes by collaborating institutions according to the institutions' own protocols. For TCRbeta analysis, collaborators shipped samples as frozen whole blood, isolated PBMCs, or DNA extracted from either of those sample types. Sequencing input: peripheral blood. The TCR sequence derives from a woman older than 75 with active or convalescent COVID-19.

The CDR3 is CASSQEASGGALDTQYF. In nucleotide form, the sequence is TGTGCCAGCAGCCAAGAAGCTAGCGGGGGGGCCCTGGATACGCAGTATTTT. The chain links TRBV4-2 with TRBJ2-3; 12 junctional bases match TRBD2. Clipping removes 0 bases from V and 6 bases from J, with 7 as the unmatched junction base count. Based on the germline V gene, the CDR1 and CDR2 sequences are LGHNA and YNFKEQ. Including cysteine and phenylalanine, the CDR3 has 17 amino acids. Left in the record is the CDR3 DNA by itself, 51 bases read in frame from the first base.